What follows is one T cell receptor (beta chain) and its context. Libraries were prepared by immunoSEQ multiplex PCR; TCRdb keeps only in-frame clonotypes and omits some of them. The data contain about 90,000 clones, approximately 90% of them seen just once; the ten biggest clones take up around 0.34%. The sample originates from a study of OX40 agonist ivuxolimab in advanced cancers. Germline V gene lookup returns CDR1 SEHNR and CDR2 FQNEAQ (reference sequence). The CDR3 is 14 amino acids. V lost 5 bases and J 4 bases, leaving 9 bases between the germline ends. The sample in question was CD4+ or CD8+ T cells sorted from blood, obtained in a trial of the OX40 agonist ivuxolimab. This clonotype originated in an adult with an advanced solid tumor such as melanoma, head and neck, liver or kidney cancer. The J gene is TRBJ2-6, the V gene TRBV7-9; D gene ambiguous. DNA for the CDR3: TGTGCCAGCAGCCCTGGGGTCGGGGCCAACGTCCTGACTTTC. Protein product: CASSPGVGANVLTF.